These T cell receptor beta chains were read from a single sample in a study of blood T cells in healthy people across ages. TCRdb called the 5' RACE reads again in MiXCR, with one record for every CDR3 protein. Among over 1,200,000 distinct CDR3 sequences, approximately 63% were seen once, and the ten largest hold over 6.5%. The sample was blood. The receptors shown here come from a man younger than 35 in good health. CDR3s include the opening cysteine and the closing phenylalanine or tryptophan. The order of the fields is CDR3 DNA, CDR3 protein, J gene, V gene, clone size, D gene. D genes are given only for firm matches. Size is omitted from some rows. Given values are once, few, many or a class for expanded clones.

cdr3_nt: TGTGCCAGCAGCTTGGAGGTTTACGGGGGCTATAACTACGGGCAGTACTTC
cdr3_aa: CASSLEVYGGYNYGQYF
j_call: TRBJ2-5
v_call: TRBV5-6
clone_size: once
d_call: -

cdr3_nt: TGTGCCAGCGGCGGGACAGGGGGTCAGTGGGAGCAGTACTTC
cdr3_aa: CASGGTGGQWEQYF
j_call: TRBJ2-7
v_call: TRBV12-3/TRBV12-4
clone_size: -
d_call: TRBD1

cdr3_nt: TGTGCCAGCAGCTTGGTTGTGCGCGGAACCACAGATACGCAGTATTTT
cdr3_aa: CASSLVVRGTTDTQYF
j_call: TRBJ2-3
v_call: TRBV5-5
clone_size: few
d_call: -

cdr3_nt: TGTGCCAGCCAACGGACAGGGTCCTACAATGAGCAGTTCTTC
cdr3_aa: CASQRTGSYNEQFF
j_call: TRBJ2-1
v_call: TRBV6-2/TRBV6-3
clone_size: -
d_call: TRBD1

cdr3_nt: TGTGCCAGCAGTCCCGCGACTAGCGGGGGCTCCTACGAGCAGTACTTC
cdr3_aa: CASSPATSGGSYEQYF
j_call: TRBJ2-7
v_call: TRBV6-5
clone_size: few
d_call: TRBD2

cdr3_nt: TGCAGTGCTAGACTACTAACGGTGGATGGCTACACCTTC
cdr3_aa: CSARLLTVDGYTF
j_call: TRBJ1-2
v_call: TRBV20-1
clone_size: -
d_call: -

cdr3_nt: TGCGCCAGCAGCGGACCGGGGGCGCCCTATGGCTACACCTTC
cdr3_aa: CASSGPGAPYGYTF
j_call: TRBJ1-2
v_call: TRBV4-1
clone_size: -
d_call: -

cdr3_nt: TGTGCCAGCAGTCAGGAGCGGGGGGGCTACGAGCAGTACTTC
cdr3_aa: CASSQERGGYEQYF
j_call: TRBJ2-7
v_call: TRBV6-6
clone_size: few
d_call: TRBD2

cdr3_nt: TGTGCTAGCAGTAGGGTCGATTACACAGATACGCAGTATTTT
cdr3_aa: CASSRVDYTDTQYF
j_call: TRBJ2-3
v_call: TRBV6-5
clone_size: -
d_call: -

cdr3_nt: TGCGCCAGCAGCTTCGGGACAGGGGGGACCAATGAGCAGTTCTTC
cdr3_aa: CASSFGTGGTNEQFF
j_call: TRBJ2-1
v_call: TRBV5-1
clone_size: -
d_call: TRBD1

cdr3_nt: TGTGCCACCAGCAGAGGACGGCGGGACGAGCAGTACTTC
cdr3_aa: CATSRGRRDEQYF
j_call: TRBJ2-7
v_call: TRBV15
clone_size: -
d_call: -

cdr3_nt: TGTGCCAGCAGTTACTCCGACAGGGAGGGATGGCGGGAGACCCAGTACTTC
cdr3_aa: CASSYSDREGWRETQYF
j_call: TRBJ2-5
v_call: TRBV6-5
clone_size: -
d_call: -

cdr3_nt: TGTGCCAGCAGTTTCCGGACTGGACGTTACGAGCAGTACTTC
cdr3_aa: CASSFRTGRYEQYF
j_call: TRBJ2-7
v_call: TRBV27
clone_size: -
d_call: -

cdr3_nt: TGCGCCAGCAGCCCCGACTGGCGGGGGTATAACAATGAGCAGTTCTTC
cdr3_aa: CASSPDWRGYNNEQFF
j_call: TRBJ2-1
v_call: TRBV4-3
clone_size: few
d_call: TRBD2

cdr3_nt: TGCAGTGCTAGTACCGGGACAGGGGGCCTCATTGGCAATCAGCCCCAGCATTTT
cdr3_aa: CSASTGTGGLIGNQPQHF
j_call: TRBJ1-5
v_call: TRBV20-1
clone_size: -
d_call: TRBD1

cdr3_nt: TGTGCCACCAGCCGCCGGTTCGACCCAGGACTTGAGGATACGCAGTATTTT
cdr3_aa: CATSRRFDPGLEDTQYF
j_call: TRBJ2-3
v_call: TRBV15
clone_size: few
d_call: -

cdr3_nt: TGTGCCAGCGGCCAACCGGGGACCAATGAGCAGTTCTTC
cdr3_aa: CASGQPGTNEQFF
j_call: TRBJ2-1
v_call: TRBV6-5
clone_size: once
d_call: -

cdr3_nt: TGTGCCAGCAGCGTAGCAGAGGAGAGAGCGGGAGGGCCCGGAAGATTCTACGAGCAGTACTTC
cdr3_aa: CASSVAEERAGGPGRFYEQYF
j_call: TRBJ2-7
v_call: TRBV9
clone_size: -
d_call: TRBD2

cdr3_nt: TGTGCCAGCAGCCATCCCCCCACCTACGAGCAGTACTTC
cdr3_aa: CASSHPPTYEQYF
j_call: TRBJ2-7
v_call: TRBV5-6
clone_size: -
d_call: -

cdr3_nt: TGTGCCAGCAGTTACTGGGCAGGGGGCGGGTATGGCTACACCTTC
cdr3_aa: CASSYWAGGGYGYTF
j_call: TRBJ1-2
v_call: TRBV6-5
clone_size: -
d_call: TRBD1

cdr3_nt: TGCGCCAGCAGCCAAGTCATAAGAAAAAAGTACTTC
cdr3_aa: CASSQVIRKKYF
j_call: TRBJ2-5
v_call: TRBV4-1
clone_size: few
d_call: -

cdr3_nt: TGTGCCAGCAGGCTGACTAGCGGCACAGATACGCAGTATTTT
cdr3_aa: CASRLTSGTDTQYF
j_call: TRBJ2-3
v_call: TRBV5-1
clone_size: -
d_call: TRBD2

cdr3_nt: TGTGCCAGCAGTTTAAGTGGCCAGGGGAATTCACCCCTCCACTTT
cdr3_aa: CASSLSGQGNSPLHF
j_call: TRBJ1-6
v_call: TRBV12-3/TRBV12-4
clone_size: -
d_call: -

cdr3_nt: TGTGCTAGTGCTATCGGTAATGAGCAGTTCTTC
cdr3_aa: CASAIGNEQFF
j_call: TRBJ2-1
v_call: TRBV12-5
clone_size: few
d_call: -

cdr3_nt: TGTGCCAGCAGTGACAACCGGGCACAGGACCCTCAGGACGAGCAGTTCTTC
cdr3_aa: CASSDNRAQDPQDEQFF
j_call: TRBJ2-1
v_call: TRBV6-4
clone_size: once
d_call: -

cdr3_nt: TGTGCCTGGAGTCGGGGGCCGATAAATCAGCCCCAGCATTTT
cdr3_aa: CAWSRGPINQPQHF
j_call: TRBJ1-5
v_call: TRBV30
clone_size: -
d_call: -

cdr3_nt: TGCAGGACCCTGGGGCGCAACAATGAGCAGTTCTTC
cdr3_aa: CRTLGRNNEQFF
j_call: TRBJ2-1
v_call: TRBV20-1
clone_size: many
d_call: -

cdr3_nt: TGTGCCAGCAGTGATCTAACCTGGACTAACAAAAATGAGCAGTTCTTC
cdr3_aa: CASSDLTWTNKNEQFF
j_call: TRBJ2-1
v_call: TRBV25-1
clone_size: -
d_call: -

cdr3_nt: TGCAGTGCTAGTGGTACGGGAGGAATTCCCTACGAGCAGTACTTC
cdr3_aa: CSASGTGGIPYEQYF
j_call: TRBJ2-7
v_call: TRBV20-1
clone_size: -
d_call: TRBD2

cdr3_nt: TGTGCCAGCAGGACGGCTGGGTACAATGAGCAGTTCTTC
cdr3_aa: CASRTAGYNEQFF
j_call: TRBJ2-1
v_call: TRBV2
clone_size: -
d_call: -

cdr3_nt: TGTGCCAGCAGTGCCTCGACAGGGGGCGCTTCCTATGGCTACACCTTC
cdr3_aa: CASSASTGGASYGYTF
j_call: TRBJ1-2
v_call: TRBV6-6
clone_size: -
d_call: TRBD1

cdr3_nt: TGCGCCAGCAGCCCCAGGGACACCGGGTACTACGAGCAGTACTTC
cdr3_aa: CASSPRDTGYYEQYF
j_call: TRBJ2-7
v_call: TRBV4-1
clone_size: -
d_call: -

cdr3_nt: TGCGCCAGCAGCCCACCGGCCCTTCCCACCCCCGGGACAGCTAACGATGGCTACACCTTC
cdr3_aa: CASSPPALPTPGTANDGYTF
j_call: TRBJ1-2
v_call: TRBV4-1
clone_size: -
d_call: TRBD1

cdr3_nt: TGCGCCAGCTCACCACCCGACACGAGGAGGGAGACCCAGTACTTC
cdr3_aa: CASSPPDTRRETQYF
j_call: TRBJ2-5
v_call: TRBV18
clone_size: -
d_call: -

cdr3_nt: TGTGCCAGCACCTATCGGACTAGCGGGAGCTCCTACAATGAGCAGTTCTTC
cdr3_aa: CASTYRTSGSSYNEQFF
j_call: TRBJ2-1
v_call: TRBV6-2/TRBV6-3
clone_size: -
d_call: TRBD2

cdr3_nt: TGCGCCAGCAGCCAAGACGGACTAGCGGGGCTCAATGAGCAGTTCTTC
cdr3_aa: CASSQDGLAGLNEQFF
j_call: TRBJ2-1
v_call: TRBV4-3
clone_size: -
d_call: TRBD2

cdr3_nt: TGCGCCAGCAGCCAAACTAACAGGGGGGGGTTGAACACTGAAGCTTTCTTT
cdr3_aa: CASSQTNRGGLNTEAFF
j_call: TRBJ1-1
v_call: TRBV4-3
clone_size: few
d_call: TRBD1